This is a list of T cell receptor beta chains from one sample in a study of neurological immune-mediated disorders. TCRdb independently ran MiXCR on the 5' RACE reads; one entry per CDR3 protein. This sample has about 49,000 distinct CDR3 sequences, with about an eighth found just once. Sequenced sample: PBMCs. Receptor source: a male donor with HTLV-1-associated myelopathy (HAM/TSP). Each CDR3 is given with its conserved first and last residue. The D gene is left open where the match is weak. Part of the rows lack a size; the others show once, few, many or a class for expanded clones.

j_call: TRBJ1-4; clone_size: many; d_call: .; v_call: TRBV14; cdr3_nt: TGTGCCAGCAGTCAAACTATACGAGGACAGAACGTGTTTTTT; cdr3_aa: CASSQTIRGQNVFF
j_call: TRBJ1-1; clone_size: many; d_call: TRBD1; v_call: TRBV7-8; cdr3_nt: TGTGCCAGCAGCCCGCCGACAGGGGGAAGCGACACTGAAGCTTTCTTT; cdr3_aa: CASSPPTGGSDTEAFF
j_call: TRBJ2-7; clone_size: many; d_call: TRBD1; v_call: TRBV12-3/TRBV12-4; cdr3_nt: TGTGCCAGCAGTCTCTCGGGACAGTCTACGTATCAGTACTTC; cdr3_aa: CASSLSGQSTYQYF
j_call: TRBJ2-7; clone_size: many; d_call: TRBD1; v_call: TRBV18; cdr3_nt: TGTGCCAGCTCCCGGGACAGCTACGAGCAGTACTTC; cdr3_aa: CASSRDSYEQYF
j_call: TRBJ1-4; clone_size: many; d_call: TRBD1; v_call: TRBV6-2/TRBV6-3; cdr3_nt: TGTGCCAGCAGTACGGACAGGGGGCTGGCAACTAATGAAAAACTGTTTTTT; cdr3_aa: CASSTDRGLATNEKLFF
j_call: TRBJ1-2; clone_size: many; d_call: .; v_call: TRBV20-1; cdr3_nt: TGCAGTGCTGTTCGCCAGGGGATTTTGGGCTACACCTTC; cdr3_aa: CSAVRQGILGYTF
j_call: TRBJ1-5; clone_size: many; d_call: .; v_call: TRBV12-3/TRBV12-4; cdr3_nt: TGTGCCAGCAGTACAGGTTTTCAGCCCCAGCATTTT; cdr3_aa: CASSTGFQPQHF
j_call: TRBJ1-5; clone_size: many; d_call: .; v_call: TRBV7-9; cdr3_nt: TGTGCCAGCAGTTTACAGGGAGGCCAGCCCCAGCATTTT; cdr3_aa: CASSLQGGQPQHF
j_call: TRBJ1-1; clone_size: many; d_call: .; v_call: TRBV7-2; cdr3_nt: TGTGCCAGCAGCTTAGCCGGACACCTGGCTGAAGCTTTCTTT; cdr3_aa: CASSLAGHLAEAFF
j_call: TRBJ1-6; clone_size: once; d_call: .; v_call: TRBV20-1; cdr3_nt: TGCAGTGCTGTGCACGTGGGCTCCTATAATTCACCCCTCAACTTT; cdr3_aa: CSAVHVGSYNSPLNF
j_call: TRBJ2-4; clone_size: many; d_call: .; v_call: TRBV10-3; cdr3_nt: TGTGCCATCAGTGACTGGGGGGCCAAAAACATTCAGTACTTC; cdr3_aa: CAISDWGAKNIQYF
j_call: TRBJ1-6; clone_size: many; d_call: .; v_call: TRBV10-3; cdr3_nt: TGTGCCATCAGTGAGGGCACTCGAAATTCACCCCTCCACTTT; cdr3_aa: CAISEGTRNSPLHF
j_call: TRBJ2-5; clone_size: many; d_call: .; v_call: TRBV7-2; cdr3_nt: TGTGCCAGCATCTTAGTTGGGACACGACAAGAGACCCAGTACTTC; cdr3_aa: CASILVGTRQETQYF
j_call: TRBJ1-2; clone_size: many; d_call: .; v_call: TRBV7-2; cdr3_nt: TGTGCCAGCAGCTTAGCGCTTACAGCTTTATATGGCTACACCTTC; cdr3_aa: CASSLALTALYGYTF
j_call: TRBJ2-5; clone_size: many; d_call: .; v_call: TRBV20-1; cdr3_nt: TGCAGTGCTAGAGATCGGCGGATGGGAGAGACCCAGTACTTC; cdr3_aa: CSARDRRMGETQYF
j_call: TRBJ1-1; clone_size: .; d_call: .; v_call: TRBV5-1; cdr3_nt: TGCGCCAGCAGCCCTCTCGAGGGCACTGAAGCTTTCTTT; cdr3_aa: CASSPLEGTEAFF
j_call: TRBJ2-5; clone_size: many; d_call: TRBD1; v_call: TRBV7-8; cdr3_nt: TGTGCCAGCAGCTTGCGACAGGGGGGTCGAGAGACCCAGTACTTC; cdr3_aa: CASSLRQGGRETQYF
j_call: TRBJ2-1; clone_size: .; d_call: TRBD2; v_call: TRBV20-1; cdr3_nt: TGCAGTGCTATCCTTCGACTAGCGAACAATGAGCAGTTCTTC; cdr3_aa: CSAILRLANNEQFF
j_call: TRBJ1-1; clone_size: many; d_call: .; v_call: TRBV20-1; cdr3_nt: TGCAGTGCTAGAGGGGACCCCGGGAACACTGAAGCTTTCTTT; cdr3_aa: CSARGDPGNTEAFF
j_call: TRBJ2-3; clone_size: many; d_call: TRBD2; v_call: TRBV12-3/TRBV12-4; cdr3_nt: TGTGCCAGCAGTTTCGGCGGGGGGGGGAATACGCAGTATTTT; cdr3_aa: CASSFGGGGNTQYF
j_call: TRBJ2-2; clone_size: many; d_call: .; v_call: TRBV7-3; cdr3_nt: TGTGCCAGCAGCTTTGGGGACGCCGGGGAGCTGTTTTTT; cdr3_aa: CASSFGDAGELFF
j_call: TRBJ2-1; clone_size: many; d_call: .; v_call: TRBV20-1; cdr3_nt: TGCAGTGCTAGTGCTGACCGACTCAATGAGCAGTTCTTC; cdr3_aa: CSASADRLNEQFF
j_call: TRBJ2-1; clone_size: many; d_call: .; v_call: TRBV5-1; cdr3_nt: TGCGCCAGCAGCTTGGTTTTGGCCCACAATGAGCAGTTCTTC; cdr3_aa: CASSLVLAHNEQFF
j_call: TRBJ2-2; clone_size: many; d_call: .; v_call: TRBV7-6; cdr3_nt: TGTGCCAGCAGCTCTCGAGGGGGCACCGGGGAGCTGTTTTTT; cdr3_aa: CASSSRGGTGELFF
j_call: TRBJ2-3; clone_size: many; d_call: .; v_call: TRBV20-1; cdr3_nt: TGCAGTGCTAGATTTGGGGGCGGCACAGATACGCAGTATTTT; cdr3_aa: CSARFGGGTDTQYF
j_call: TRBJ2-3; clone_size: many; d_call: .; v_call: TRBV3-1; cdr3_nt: TGTGCCAGCAGCCAAGATCTGTCTAGCACTAGCACAGATACGCAGTATTTT; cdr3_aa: CASSQDLSSTSTDTQYF
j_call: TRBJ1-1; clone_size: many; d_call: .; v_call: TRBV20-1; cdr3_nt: TGCAGTGCTGAGGGCGTTAACAGGGTTGGTCGGAACACTGAAGCTTTCTTT; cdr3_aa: CSAEGVNRVGRNTEAFF
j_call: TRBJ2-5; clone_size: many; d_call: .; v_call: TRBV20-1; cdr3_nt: TGCAGTGCTAAGGGGTCAGGGAGACTTCGCTGGACCCAGTACTTC; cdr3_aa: CSAKGSGRLRWTQYF
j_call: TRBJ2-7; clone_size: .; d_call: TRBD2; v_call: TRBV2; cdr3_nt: TGTGCCAGCAGTGAGACTAGCGGGGGGGTCGAGCAGTACTTC; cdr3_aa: CASSETSGGVEQYF
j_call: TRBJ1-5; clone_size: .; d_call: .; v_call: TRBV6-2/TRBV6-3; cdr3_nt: TGTGCCAGCACCCTGGATAATAGCAATCAGCCCCAGCATTTT; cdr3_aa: CASTLDNSNQPQHF
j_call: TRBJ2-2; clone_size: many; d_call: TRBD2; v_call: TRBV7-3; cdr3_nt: TGTGCCAGCAGCCCCCCGGGACTAGCGAACACCGGGGAGCTGTTTTTT; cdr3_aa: CASSPPGLANTGELFF
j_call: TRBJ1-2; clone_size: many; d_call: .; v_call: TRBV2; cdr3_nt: TGTGCCAGCAGTGACGACGGACAGACTCTCTATGGCTACACCTTC; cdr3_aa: CASSDDGQTLYGYTF
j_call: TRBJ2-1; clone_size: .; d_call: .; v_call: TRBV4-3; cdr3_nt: TGCGCCAGCAGCCCGGACAGCTGGCCCAATGAGCAGTTCTTC; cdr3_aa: CASSPDSWPNEQFF
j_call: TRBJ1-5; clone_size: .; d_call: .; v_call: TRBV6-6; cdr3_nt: TGTGCCAGCACCCTCCCGGCTCAGCCCCAGCATTTT; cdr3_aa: CASTLPAQPQHF
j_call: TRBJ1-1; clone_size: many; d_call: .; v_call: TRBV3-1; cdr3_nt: TGTGCCAGCAGCCGACCGACAGGCAACACTGAAGCTTTCTTT; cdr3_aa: CASSRPTGNTEAFF